Following are 30 T cell receptor beta chains from one sample sequenced in a study of blood T cell repertoires in COVID-19. Data came from immunoSEQ multiplex PCR; TCRdb stores just in-frame clones and leaves some out. The sample contains approximately 210,000 clones, 80% to 90% of which appear only once. Source material: peripheral blood. The receptors were sampled from a man between 50 and 59 years old with COVID-19, enrolled during active disease.

Here the CDR3 reads CASSWLTSNSPLHF. CDR3 nucleotide sequence: TGTGCCAGCAGTTGGTTGACTTCTAATTCACCCCTCCACTTT. The V and J genes are TRBV6-2 or TRBV6-3 and TRBJ1-6; D remains ambiguous. CDR3 length equals 14 residues. V gave up 4 bases and J gave up 6 bases, with 10 bases separating them. Per the germline V gene, CDR1 is MNHEY and CDR2 is SVGEGT.

As DNA, the CDR3 is TGTGCCAGCAGTGAAGTGACGACAGGGGGCTCCTATAATTCACCCCTCCACTTT. Translating gives CASSEVTTGGSYNSPLHF. This sequence joins TRBV6-1 and TRBJ1-6; TRBD1 matches 9 bases. Germline loops: CDR1 MNHNS, CDR2 SASEGT. Germline trimming cut 1 base from V and 0 bases from J; bases unmatched to any gene: 4. The CDR3 sequence is 18 residues long.

V gene TRBV21-1 combines with J gene TRBJ1-5. TRBV21-1 is a documented pseudogene. This CDR3 has 18 residues. The CDR3 coding sequence is TGTGCCAGCAGCCCGCGGAGGAAGGCACCACTTAGCAATCAGCCCCAGCATTTT. This gives the protein CASSPRRKAPLSNQPQHF.

This clone came up a few times. This rearrangement joins TRBV4-1 to TRBJ1-3; D possibly corresponds to TRBD1 (5 bases). The CDR3 is 16 residues long. V lost 0 bases and J lost 3, with 12 bases in between. Germline assignment: CDR1 MGHRA and CDR2 YSYEKL. This CDR3 reads CASSQERGVDGNTIYF. Written as DNA, the CDR3 is TGCGCCAGCAGCCAAGAGCGGGGGGTGGATGGAAACACCATATATTTT.

The V call is TRBV25-1, the J call TRBJ1-1, with TRBD1 matching over 7 bases. V was clipped by 4 bases and J by 6 bases; unmatched bases: 5. Germline CDR1 reads MGHDK; CDR2 reads SYGVNS. The CDR3 covers 13 residues. The CDR3: CASSVTGLAEAFF. Written as DNA, the CDR3 is TGTGCCAGCAGTGTGACAGGGCTGGCTGAAGCTTTCTTT.

The chain combines TRBV2 with TRBJ1-5; D is unresolved. The CDR3 extends over 13 amino acids. Per germline, CDR1 SNHLY and CDR2 FYNNEI. The V end was cut by 4 bases, the J end by 9 bases, with 13 bases between. The CDR3 loop reads CASSVSLEGPQHF. The CDR3 DNA reads as TGTGCCAGCAGTGTCTCACTCGAGGGGCCCCAGCATTTT.

The chain is built from TRBV11-2 and TRBJ1-2; D is unclear. The V gene's germline CDR1 is SGHAT and CDR2 FQNNGV. With 5 bases removed from V and 4 bases from J, the gap between germline ends came to 8 bases. The CDR3 loop spans 12 amino acids. The CDR3 coding sequence is TGTGCCAGCAGCCTTCAACTCTATGGCTACACCTTC. It yields the protein CASSLQLYGYTF.

This clone was seen just once. The chain couples TRBV7-9 to TRBJ2-2, with TRBD1 matching over 9 bases. Germline assignment: CDR1 SEHNR and CDR2 FQNEAQ (reference sequence). This CDR3 region has 18 residues. Trimming at V came to 4 bases and at J to 2 bases, leaving 11 bases not matched to a gene. In DNA form, the CDR3 reads TGTGCCAGCAGCTGGCGGGACAGGGAGGCCCAAAACACCGGGGAGCTGTTTTTT. This sequence encodes CASSWRDREAQNTGELFF.

The chain couples TRBV20-1 to TRBJ1-1; a possible D gene is TRBD1 (5 bases). The CDR3 runs to 11 residues. Between the trimmed V and J ends, which lost 6 bases and 7 bases, there was a span of 12 bases. Germline CDR1 reads DFQATT; CDR2 reads SNEGSKA (reference sequence). DNA for the CDR3: TGCAGTGCCATAGGGGATCTTGAAGCTTTCTTT. Translating gives CSAIGDLEAFF.

Written as DNA, the CDR3 is TGCGCCAGCAGCTTTGGACTAGCCCCCGGGGAGCTGTTTTTT. Translated, it gives CASSFGLAPGELFF. The J gene is TRBJ2-2, the V gene TRBV5-1, with 8 positions matching TRBD2. The J segment lost 6 bases and the V segment lost 2 bases, leaving 3 bases of the junction unmatched. Per germline, CDR1 SGHRS and CDR2 YFSETQ. The CDR3 runs to 14 residues.

This clone has only one observation. V is TRBV28 and J is TRBJ1-3; tentatively, D is TRBD1 (6 bases). This CDR3 comprises 16 residues. Germline V gene lookup returns CDR1 MDHEN and CDR2 SYDVKM. V lost 5 bases and J lost 0, with 14 bases in between. The CDR3 DNA reads TGTGCCAGCAGTCAGTCACAGGGATTCTCTGGAAACACCATATATTTT. It yields the protein CASSQSQGFSGNTIYF. The full variable domain, in which reference TRBV28 and TRBJ1-3 provide the parts outside the CDR3, is DVKVTQSSRYLVKRTGEKVFLECVQDMDHENMFWYRQDPGLGLRLIYFSYDVKMKEKGDIPEGYSVSREKKERFSLILESASTNQTSMYLCASSQSQGFSGNTIYFGEGSWLTVV.

The chain is built from TRBV7-9 and TRBJ1-5; D call uncertain. Germline V gene lookup returns CDR1 SEHNR and CDR2 FQNEAQ (reference sequence). Trimming left V 5 bases short and J 3 bases short, with 14 bases between. The CDR3 is 15 amino acids. Here the CDR3 reads CASSPPGGFNQPQHF. The CDR3 DNA reads as TGTGCCAGCAGCCCCCCGGGAGGCTTCAATCAGCCCCAGCATTTT.

A note on this clone: Other DNA sequences of this sample code for an identical CDR3. V usage is TRBV27 and J usage is TRBJ1-5, with TRBD1 as a possible D gene (5 bases). The CDR3 is made up of 13 amino acids. Trimming shortened V by 6 bases and J by 6 bases, and 12 bases separated the two germline ends. Per the germline V gene, CDR1 is MNHEY and CDR2 is SMNVEV (reference sequence). CDR3 sequence (DNA): TGTGCCAGCAGGGGGGGGGTTTCTCAGCCCCAGCATTTT. Translating gives CASRGGVSQPQHF.

This sequence joins TRBV5-1 and TRBJ2-5; TRBD1 aligns across 10 bases. CDR3 size: 15 residues. With 7 bases clipped from V and 2 bases from J, the junction kept 8 bases outside the gene matches. Germline V gene lookup returns CDR1 SGHRS and CDR2 YFSETQ. The CDR3 DNA sequence: TGCGCCAGCGCGCTGACAGGGGGCTGGCAAGAGACCCAGTACTTC. It is translated as CASALTGGWQETQYF.

The table lists this clone with a count of one. The rearrangement joins TRBV6-5 to TRBJ2-5; 8 nucleotides match TRBD1. The CDR3 is 14 residues long. CDR1 is MNHEY and CDR2 is SVGAGI in the germline V gene. Trimming at V came to 7 bases and at J to 4 bases, leaving 8 bases not matched to a gene. The CDR3 nucleotides read TGTGCCAGCACCCTTACGACAGGGGCAGAGACCCAGTACTTC. Its translation is CASTLTTGAETQYF.

The chain uses TRBV28 and TRBJ1-6; TRBD1 agrees at 7 bases. This CDR3 has 16 amino acids. Germline-derived CDR1 and CDR2 are MDHEN and SYDVKM. With V trimmed by 4 bases and J by 10 bases, 13 bases remained unmatched. CDR3 DNA sequence: TGTGCCAGCAGTTCCTCGGGGACAGTAGGGAACTCACCCCTCCACTTT. Translation gives CASSSSGTVGNSPLHF.

The rearrangement links TRBV5-1 to TRBJ1-2; D is ambiguous. Germline V lookup: CDR1 SGHRS, CDR2 YFSETQ. Trimming removed 5 bases from V and 3 bases from J, with 8 bases in between. The CDR3 length is 12 residues. This CDR3 reads CASSVTDYGYTF. CDR3 coding DNA: TGCGCCAGCAGTGTTACAGACTATGGCTACACCTTC.

This clone was observed a single time. The CDR3 nucleotides are TGTGCCAGCAGTGAAGTTGGGCAGGGGAGACGTTTCCAGCATTTT. As protein: CASSEVGQGRRFQHF. This chain links TRBV6-1 with TRBJ1-5, with a tentative D call TRBD1 (6 bases). The CDR3 has 15 residues. Trimming took 1 base from V and 12 from J, leaving 19 bases between them. CDR1 is MNHNS, CDR2 SASEGT, per germline.

This rearrangement joins TRBV7-6 to TRBJ2-3, with 10 positions matching TRBD2. Looked up from germline, CDR1 is SGHVS and CDR2 is FNYEAQ. This CDR3 has 18 residues. V shed 2 bases, J shed 0 bases, and the junction held 8 bases outside the gene matches. The chain's CDR3 is CASSLYLGTSESTDTQYF. CDR3 coding DNA: TGTGCCAGCAGCTTATATCTAGGGACTAGCGAAAGCACAGATACGCAGTATTTT. The whole variable domain, remainder taken from reference TRBV7-6 and TRBJ2-3, is GAGVSQSPRYKVTKRGQDVALRCDPISGHVSLYWYRQALGQGPEFLTYFNYEAQQDKSGLPNDRFSAERPEGSISTLTIQRTEQRDSAMYRCASSLYLGTSESTDTQYFGPGTRLTVL.

This chain joins TRBV4-3 and TRBJ2-7; maybe TRBD1 (6 bases). CDR1 and CDR2 from the germline V gene are LGHNA and YSLEER. Trimming removed 0 bases at V and 5 bases at J, with 11 bases between. This CDR3 has 14 amino acids. This CDR3 is CASSQEARGHEQYF. The CDR3 nucleotides read TGCGCCAGCAGCCAAGAAGCCAGGGGCCACGAGCAGTACTTC.

The chain combines TRBV12-3 or TRBV12-4 with TRBJ2-5; D unclear. The CDR3 contains 11 residues. The V gene lost 6 bases and the J gene lost 5 bases, with 7 bases spanning the gap. For the CDR3, the DNA is TGTGCCAGCAGCCTTGTGGAGACCCAGTACTTC. It translates to CASSLVETQYF.

The CDR3 protein is CASSSPDSLSYNSPLHF. DNA for the CDR3: TGTGCCAGCAGTTCGCCGGACTCCCTCTCCTATAATTCACCCCTCCACTTT. The V call is TRBV2, the J call TRBJ1-6, with D unresolved. CDR1 is SNHLY and CDR2 is FYNNEI in the germline V gene. The CDR3 consists of 17 residues. Trimming stripped 5 bases from V and 0 bases from J, with 14 bases between. The full variable domain, rest sourced from reference TRBV2 and TRBJ1-6, is EPEVTQTPSHQVTQMGQEVILRCVPISNHLYFYWYRQILGQKVEFLVSFYNNEISEKSEIFDDQFSVERPDGSNFTLKIRSTKLEDSAMYFCASSSPDSLSYNSPLHFGNGTRLTVT.

This clone is a singleton in its sample. This chain connects TRBV6-5 to TRBJ2-7, with 7 bases fitting TRBD1. This CDR3 comprises 14 residues. Looked up from germline, CDR1 is MNHEY and CDR2 is SVGAGI. J lost 3 bases, V lost 6 bases, and 8 bases had no gene match. The CDR3 sequence: CASRQTGILYEQYF. CDR3 nucleotide sequence: TGTGCCAGCAGGCAGACAGGGATTCTCTACGAGCAGTACTTC.

This clone has just one count. V gene TRBV5-4 combines with J gene TRBJ2-7, with D perhaps matching TRBD1 (5 bases). Germline V gene sequence: CDR1 SGHNT, CDR2 YYREEE (reference sequence). The CDR3 covers 13 residues. V lost 10 bases and J lost 0, with 14 bases in between. The CDR3 is CAFQGSSSYEQYF. The CDR3 DNA is TGTGCCTTTCAGGGCTCAAGCTCCTACGAGCAGTACTTC.

The gene calls are TRBV7-9 and TRBJ1-1; tentatively, D is TRBD1 (6 bases). Trimming shortened V by 5 bases and J by 1 base, and 14 bases separated the two germline ends. The length of the CDR3 is 15 residues. Germline values: CDR1 SEHNR, CDR2 FQNEAQ (reference sequence). The CDR3 region is CASSTGTWRNTEAFF. Written as DNA, the CDR3 is TGTGCCAGCAGCACCGGGACATGGAGGAACACTGAAGCTTTCTTT. The full variable domain, with the rest looked up from reference TRBV7-9 and TRBJ1-1, is DTGVSQNPRHKITKRGQNVTFRCDPISEHNRLYWYRQTLGQGPEFLTYFQNEAQLEKSRLLSDRFSAERPKGSFSTLEIQRTEQGDSAMYLCASSTGTWRNTEAFFGQGTRLTVV.

This clone was seen just once. The chain uses TRBV25-1 and TRBJ2-7; tentatively, D is TRBD2 (5 bases). Trimming took 3 bases from V and 1 from J, leaving 10 bases between them. Germline CDR1 and CDR2: MGHDK and SYGVNS. This CDR3 is built from 14 residues. CDR3 in amino acids: CASSDGLISYEQYF. The CDR3 coding sequence is TGTGCCAGCAGTGATGGACTTATATCCTACGAGCAGTACTTC.

The chain couples TRBV6-2 or TRBV6-3 to TRBJ2-3; D gene uncertain. V lost 8 bases to trimming and J lost 5 bases, with 11 bases between them. The V gene's germline CDR1 is MNHEY and CDR2 SVGEGT. The CDR3 extends over 12 amino acids. CDR3 amino acids: CASGRTIDTQYF. CDR3 DNA: TGTGCCAGCGGCCGAACAATAGATACGCAGTATTTT.

This clone was observed a handful of times. This chain links TRBV6-4 with TRBJ1-4; D unclear. With 7 bases removed from V and 3 bases from J, the gap between germline ends came to 9 bases. The germline gives CDR1 MRHNA, CDR2 SNTAGT. There are 13 residues in the CDR3. The CDR3 spells CASKRVSNEKLFF. CDR3 coding DNA: TGTGCCAGCAAGAGGGTTTCTAATGAAAAACTGTTTTTT.

V usage is TRBV10-3 and J usage is TRBJ2-1; 10 nucleotides line up with TRBD2. With 4 bases clipped from V and 9 bases from J, the junction kept 6 bases outside the gene matches. Germline CDR1 reads ENHRY; CDR2 reads SYGVKD. This CDR3 comprises 14 residues. The CDR3 DNA is TGTGCCATCAGTGGCGACGGGACTAGCGTTGAGCAGTTCTTC. This codes for CAISGDGTSVEQFF.

The chain employs TRBV29-1 and TRBJ1-1, with 10 positions matching TRBD1. V was clipped by 5 bases and J by 3 bases; unmatched bases: 6. The CDR3 has 14 amino acids. CDR1 SQVTM and CDR2 ANQGSEA come from the germline V gene. CDR3 protein: CSVSRDRGYTEAFF. In DNA form, the CDR3 reads TGCAGCGTTTCACGGGACAGGGGATACACTGAAGCTTTCTTT.